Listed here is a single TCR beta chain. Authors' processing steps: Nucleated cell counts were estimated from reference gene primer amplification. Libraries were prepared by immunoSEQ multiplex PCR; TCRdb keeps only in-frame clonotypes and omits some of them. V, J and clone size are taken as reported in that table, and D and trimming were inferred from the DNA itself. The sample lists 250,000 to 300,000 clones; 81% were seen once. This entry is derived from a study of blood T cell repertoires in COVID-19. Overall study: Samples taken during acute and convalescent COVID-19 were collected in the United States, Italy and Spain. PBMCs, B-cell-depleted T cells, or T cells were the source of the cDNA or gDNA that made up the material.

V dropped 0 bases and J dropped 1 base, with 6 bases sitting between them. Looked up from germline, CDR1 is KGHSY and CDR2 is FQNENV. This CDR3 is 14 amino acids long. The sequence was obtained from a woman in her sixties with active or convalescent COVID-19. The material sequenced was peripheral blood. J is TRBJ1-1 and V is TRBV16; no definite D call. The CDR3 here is CASSQSTANTEAFF. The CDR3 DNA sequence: TGTGCCAGCAGCCAATCGACTGCGAACACTGAAGCTTTCTTT.